This TCR beta chain was documented in a study of OX40 agonist ivuxolimab in advanced cancers. Samples were taken at baseline and on day 1 of cycles 4 and 7. The CDR3 extends over 14 amino acids. The junction had 0 bases not matched to a gene; V was cut back by 1 base and J by 1 base. Germline V gene lookup returns CDR1 SGDLS and CDR2 YYNGEE. Profiled with immunoSEQ multiplex PCR; TCRdb holds only in-frame clones, not every one. The repertoire holds 96,000 or so clones, with roughly four fifths as singletons. Specimen: CD4+ or CD8+ T cells sorted from blood, collected in a trial of the OX40 agonist ivuxolimab. This TCR derives from an adult with an advanced solid tumor such as melanoma, head and neck, liver or kidney cancer. The J gene is TRBJ2-3, the V gene TRBV9; 7 bases line up with TRBD2. The CDR3 region has the DNA TGTGCCAGCAGCGTACTAGCGGGCACAGATACGCAGTATTTT. Residues: CASSVLAGTDTQYF.